This T cell receptor beta chain was documented in a study of blood T cells in healthy people across ages. Study-wide context: Template switching captured about one barcoded beta molecule per two T cells. Findings of the study overall: TCR beta diversity tracked closely with naive T cell percentage.

Next came a second PCR, run for 7 to 11 cycles, which used a sample-barcoded 5' primer along with a J-beta primer mix. One entry per CDR3 protein, called by TCRdb with MiXCR from the 5' RACE reads. The sample holds roughly 1.9 million distinct CDR3 sequences, 35% to 50% seen once. Concerning this clonotype itself: Antigen specificity is unknown.

Each sample gave at least 6 million isolated PBMCs. The CDR3 consists of 14 residues. Germline V gives CDR1 SQVTM, CDR2 ANQGSEA. Trimming shortened V by 7 bases and J by 0 bases, and 12 bases separated the two germline ends. The V call is TRBV29-1, the J call TRBJ2-2; TRBD2 is a possible D gene (6 bases). This TCR came from a human donor in good health. What was sequenced was blood. CDR3 nucleotide sequence: TGCAGCGCCGGCGGGGTCGCGAACACCGGGGAGCTGTTTTTT. Translated: CSAGGVANTGELFF.